A single sample is the source of the 13 T cell receptor beta chains below, sequenced in a study of cytomegalovirus exposure and HLA in healthy donors. The PCR contained 60 Vbeta and 13 Jbeta primers. Measured with immunoSEQ multiplex PCR; TCRdb has only the in-frame clones, and not every one. The data hold 110,000 or so clones, with 65% to 85% observed a single time. Sequenced sample: PBMCs. Source of these receptors: a male donor in good health and CMV-seronegative.

To note about this clone: This sample also contains other DNA sequences that code for the same CDR3. This chain joins TRBV18 and TRBJ1-1; possible D gene TRBD1, 5 bases. V was clipped by 2 bases and J by 3 bases, with 10 bases between them. CDR1 is KGHSH and CDR2 is LQKENI in the germline V gene. The CDR3 is made up of 14 amino acids. The DNA of the CDR3 is TGTGCCAGCTCACCAAGTCGGGGGGACACTGAAGCTTTCTTT. It specifies CASSPSRGDTEAFF.

The gene calls are TRBV25-1 and TRBJ2-5, with unresolved D. Germline V gene lookup returns CDR1 MGHDK and CDR2 SYGVNS. V was trimmed by 3 bases and J by 0 bases, leaving 8 bases between them. This CDR3 spans 14 amino acids. CDR3 nucleotides: TGTGCCAGCAGTGAGCAGAATTACCAAGAGACCCAGTACTTC. This sequence encodes CASSEQNYQETQYF.

The V call is TRBV2, the J call TRBJ2-5; the D gene is possibly TRBD2 (5 bases). The germline V gene has CDR1 SNHLY and CDR2 FYNNEI. V gave up 4 bases and J gave up 3 bases, with 6 bases separating them. The length of the CDR3 is 12 residues. CDR3 region: CASSGGEETQYF. The CDR3 DNA follows: TGTGCCAGCAGTGGGGGAGAAGAGACCCAGTACTTC.

This clone was found once. The sample holds other DNA sequences that translate to the same CDR3. This sequence joins TRBV10-3 and TRBJ2-4; 10 nucleotides agree with TRBD1. Germline assignment: CDR1 ENHRY and CDR2 SYGVKD. With 9 bases clipped from V and 5 bases from J, the junction kept 1 base outside the gene matches. CDR3 length: 12 residues. CDR3 loop: CAIGQGENIQYF. The CDR3 nucleotides are TGTGCCATAGGACAGGGGGAAAACATTCAGTACTTC.

The chain carries TRBV21-1 and TRBJ2-3; no check of the table's D call, TRBD1, against the DNA was made. TRBV21-1 is a documented pseudogene. The length of the CDR3 is 15 residues. DNA of the CDR3: TGTGCCAGCAGCTTTCGGACAGGGAGCACAGATACGCAGTATTTT. Its translation: CASSFRTGSTDTQYF.

V gene TRBV7-8 combines with J gene TRBJ2-5; possible D gene TRBD2, 6 bases. This CDR3 region has 14 residues. Trimming took 5 bases from V and 1 from J, leaving 11 bases between them. Germline CDR1 SGHVS, CDR2 FQNEAQ. The CDR3 protein is CASSPHGGQETQYF. The CDR3 DNA sequence: TGTGCCAGCAGCCCCCACGGGGGCCAAGAGACCCAGTACTTC.

This clone was observed a handful of times. The rearrangement joins TRBV7-9 to TRBJ2-6, with TRBD1 identical over 10 bases. The CDR3 length is 17 residues. V trimming: 5 bases; J trimming: 0 bases; junction bases outside the gene matches: 4. Germline V gives CDR1 SEHNR, CDR2 FQNEAQ (reference sequence). The CDR3 loop is CASSLGTGDSGANVLTF. The CDR3 region has the DNA TGTGCCAGCAGCCTTGGGACAGGGGACTCTGGGGCCAACGTCCTGACTTTC.

V usage is TRBV7-7 and J usage is TRBJ2-7; D might be TRBD2 (5 bases). Germline loops: CDR1 SSHAT, CDR2 FNYEAQ (reference sequence). V was pared by 5 bases and J by 6 bases, with 14 bases between. This CDR3 region has 13 residues. The CDR3 is CASSAGTAGEQYF. The CDR3 region has the DNA TGTGCCAGCAGCGCGGGCACCGCGGGCGAGCAGTACTTC.

CDR3 nucleotide sequence: TGCGCCAGCAGCCAGCTAAGCGAGCAGTACTTC. It translates to CASSQLSEQYF. The genes are TRBV4-1 and TRBJ2-7, with unresolved D. The CDR3 runs to 11 residues. Germline values: CDR1 MGHRA, CDR2 YSYEKL. The V gene lost 3 bases and the J gene lost 6 bases, with 6 bases spanning the gap.

This rearrangement joins TRBV28 to TRBJ1-4; TRBD1 matches at 7 bases. CDR1 and CDR2 (germline): MDHEN, SYDVKM. The CDR3 has 13 residues. Trimming removed 9 bases from V and 3 bases from J; junction bases left unmatched: 4. The CDR3 here is CASRTGANEKLFF. In DNA form, the CDR3 reads TGTGCCAGTAGAACAGGGGCTAATGAAAAACTGTTTTTT.

The J gene is TRBJ2-6, the V gene TRBV4-3; 8 bases map to TRBD1. Looked up from germline, CDR1 is LGHNA and CDR2 is YSLEER. Trimming cost V 0 bases and J 3 bases; bases outside gene matches: 1. This CDR3 is built from 16 residues. CDR3 region: CASSQEDRVGANVLTF. The CDR3 bases are TGCGCCAGCAGCCAAGAGGACAGGGTTGGGGCCAACGTCCTGACTTTC.

This rearrangement joins TRBV7-2 to TRBJ1-5; tentatively, D is TRBD1 (5 bases). V lost 2 bases, J lost 2 bases, and 13 bases lay in between. The CDR3 is 16 amino acids. Per the germline V gene, CDR1 is SGHTA and CDR2 is FQGNSA. The CDR3 region is CASSLWGRGGNQPQHF. The CDR3 DNA sequence: TGTGCCAGCAGCTTATGGGGGAGGGGTGGCAATCAGCCCCAGCATTTT.

J is TRBJ2-3 and V is TRBV18; 10 bases agree with TRBD2. The CDR3 is 17 residues long. Trimming removed 8 bases from V and 2 bases from J; junction bases left unmatched: 13. CDR1 and CDR2 (germline): KGHSH, LQKENI. The CDR3: CASSKTIAGGTTDTQYF. For the CDR3, the DNA is TGTGCCAGCAGTAAGACAATAGCGGGAGGAACCACAGATACGCAGTATTTT.